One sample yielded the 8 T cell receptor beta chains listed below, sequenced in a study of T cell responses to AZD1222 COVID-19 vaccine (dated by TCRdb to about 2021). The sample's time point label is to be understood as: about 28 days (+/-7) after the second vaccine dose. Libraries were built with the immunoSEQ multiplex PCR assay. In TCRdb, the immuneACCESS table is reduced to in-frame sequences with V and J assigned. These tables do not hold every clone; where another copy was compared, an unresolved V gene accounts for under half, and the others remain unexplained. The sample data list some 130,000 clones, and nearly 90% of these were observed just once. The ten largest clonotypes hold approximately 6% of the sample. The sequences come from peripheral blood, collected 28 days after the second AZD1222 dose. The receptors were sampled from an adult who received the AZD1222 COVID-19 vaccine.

The CDR3 DNA sequence: TGTGCCAGCAGTGAGGCCGACCCCGTTTTCTCTGGAAACACCATATATTTT. It translates to CASSEADPVFSGNTIYF. The rearrangement joins TRBV6-2 or TRBV6-3 to TRBJ1-3, with D unclear. V lost 5 bases and J lost 0, with 17 bases in between. In germline, CDR1 is MNHEY, CDR2 SVGEGT. This CDR3 has 17 residues.

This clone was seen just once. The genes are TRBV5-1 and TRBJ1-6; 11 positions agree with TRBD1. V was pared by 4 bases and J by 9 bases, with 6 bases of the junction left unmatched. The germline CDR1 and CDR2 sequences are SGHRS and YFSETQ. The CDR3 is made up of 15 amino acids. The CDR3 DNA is TGCGCCAGCAGCGCAAGGGACAGGGGGAGTTCACCCCTCCACTTT. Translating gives CASSARDRGSSPLHF.

Written as DNA, the CDR3 is TGTGCCAGCAGTTACCCGACAGATAACTATGGCTACACCTTC. Encoded protein: CASSYPTDNYGYTF. The V call is TRBV6-6, the J call TRBJ1-2, with D possibly TRBD1 on 5 matching bases. The CDR3 contains 14 residues. V was trimmed by 2 bases and J by 1 base, leaving 8 bases between them. Looked up from germline, CDR1 is MNHNY and CDR2 is SVGAGI (reference sequence).

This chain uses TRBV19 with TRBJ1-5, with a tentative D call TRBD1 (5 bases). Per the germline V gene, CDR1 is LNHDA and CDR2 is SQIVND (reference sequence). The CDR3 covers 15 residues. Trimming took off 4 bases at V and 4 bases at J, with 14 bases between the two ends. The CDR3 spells CASSRGTEFNQPQHF. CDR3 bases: TGTGCCAGTAGTAGGGGGACGGAGTTTAATCAGCCCCAGCATTTT.

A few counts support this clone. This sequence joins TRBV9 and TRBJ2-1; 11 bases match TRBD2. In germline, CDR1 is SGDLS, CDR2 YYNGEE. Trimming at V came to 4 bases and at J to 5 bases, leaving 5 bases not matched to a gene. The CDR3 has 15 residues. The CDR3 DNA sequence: TGTGCCAGCAGCCTCGGGACTAGCGGAAACAATGAGCAGTTCTTC. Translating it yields CASSLGTSGNNEQFF.

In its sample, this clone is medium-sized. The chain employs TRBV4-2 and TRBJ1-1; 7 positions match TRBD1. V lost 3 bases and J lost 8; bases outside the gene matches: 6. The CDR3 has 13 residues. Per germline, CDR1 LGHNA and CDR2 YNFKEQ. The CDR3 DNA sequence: TGTGCCAGCAGCCAGGGGGACAGCGGGGAAGCTTTCTTT. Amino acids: CASSQGDSGEAFF.

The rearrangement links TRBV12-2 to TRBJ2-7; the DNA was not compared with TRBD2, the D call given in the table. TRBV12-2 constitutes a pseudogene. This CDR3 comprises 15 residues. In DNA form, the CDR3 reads TGTGCACAGGCATTTTGTGGAGGAAACCTATGGGAGCAGTACTTC. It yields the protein CAQAFCGGNLWEQYF.

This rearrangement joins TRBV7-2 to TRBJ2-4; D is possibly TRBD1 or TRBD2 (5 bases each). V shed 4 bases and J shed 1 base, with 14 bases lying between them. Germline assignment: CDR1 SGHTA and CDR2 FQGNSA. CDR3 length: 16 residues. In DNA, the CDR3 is TGTGCCAGCAGCTCGTGGGGGAACGGGGCCAAAAACATTCAGTACTTC. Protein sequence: CASSSWGNGAKNIQYF. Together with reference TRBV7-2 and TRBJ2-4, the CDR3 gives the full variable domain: GAGVSQSPSNKVTEKGKDVELRCDPISGHTALYWYRQSLGQGLEFLIYFQGNSAPDKSGLPSDRFSAERTGGSVSTLTIQRTQQEDSAVYLCASSSWGNGAKNIQYFGAGTRLSVL.